This T cell receptor (beta chain) was retrieved from a study of cytomegalovirus exposure and HLA in healthy donors. Findings and limits, study-wide: The study recorded over 150 TCR beta chains that were cytomegalovirus-associated. It was reported in a later analysis that an Asian-associated ancestry cluster showed fewer N-insertions than the 666-donor mean.

It was with 60 Vbeta and 13 Jbeta primers that the PCR ran. The repertoire was sequenced with immunoSEQ multiplex PCR; TCRdb's copy has only in-frame clones and lacks some. This sample has about 100,000 clones, with 77% found just once. V shed 1 base, J shed 8 bases, and the junction held 8 bases outside the gene matches. Germline-derived CDR1 and CDR2 are MGHRA and YSYEKL. The length of the CDR3 is 15 residues. In the case of this clone: Its target is not known.

V and J are TRBV4-1 and TRBJ2-1; TRBD1 matches at 7 bases. The source is a male donor in good health and CMV-seronegative. What was sequenced was PBMCs. The chain's CDR3 is CASSQVDRPFDEQFF. The CDR3 DNA reads TGCGCCAGCAGCCAAGTGGACAGGCCTTTTGATGAGCAGTTCTTC.